What follows are 19 T cell receptor beta chains derived from one specimen sequenced in a study of control samples from healthy donors and cancer patients. The assay was immunoSEQ multiplex PCR, and TCRdb's table has in-frame clones only and misses some. The sample has 90,000 or so clones, less than 85% seen once. Sequencing was done on a sample of PBMCs. These receptors all stem from a man in his sixties or seventies with lung cancer.

The DNA for the CDR3 is TGCGCCAGCAGCCCTGGCGGGGGAAACACCGGGGAGCTGTTTTTT. Residues: CASSPGGGNTGELFF. This chain connects TRBV5-1 to TRBJ2-2, with 7 bases that match TRBD2. The CDR3 totals 15 residues. The germline V gene has CDR1 SGHRS and CDR2 YFSETQ. After removal of 4 bases from V and 2 bases from J, the junction contained 5 bases not matched to a gene.

This rearrangement joins TRBV9 to TRBJ2-3; 7 bases agree with TRBD2. Germline V gene lookup returns CDR1 SGDLS and CDR2 YYNGEE. The V segment lost 4 bases and the J segment 2 bases; nucleotides outside the gene matches: 7. This CDR3 has 15 residues. As DNA, the CDR3 is TGTGCCAGCAGCCCTGGGACTACCTCCACAGATACGCAGTATTTT. The encoded protein is CASSPGTTSTDTQYF.

The chain is built from TRBV14 and TRBJ2-7; 8 bases line up with TRBD2. The CDR3 covers 14 residues. The ends lost 0 bases at V and 4 bases at J; junction bases unmatched: 2. Per the germline V gene, CDR1 is SGHDN and CDR2 is FVKESK. The DNA of the CDR3 is TGTGCCAGCAGCCAAGAGCGGGGGGCGTACGAGCAGTACTTC. It codes for CASSQERGAYEQYF.

This chain links TRBV9 with TRBJ1-1, with 9 bases fitting TRBD1. Unmatched junction bases numbered 4, after V lost 0 bases and J lost 7 bases. In germline, CDR1 is SGDLS, CDR2 YYNGEE. The CDR3 contains 14 residues. This chain's CDR3 is CASSVASGQGEAFF. CDR3 sequence (DNA): TGTGCCAGCAGCGTAGCGTCGGGACAGGGTGAAGCTTTCTTT.

The V and J genes are TRBV30 and TRBJ2-1; no reliable D call. This CDR3 has 15 amino acids. Germline CDR1 and CDR2: GTSNPN and SVGIG (reference sequence). V shed 3 bases and J shed 5 bases, with 17 bases lying between them. The CDR3 coding sequence is TGTGCCTGGAGCTTGGGCTCGAGGAGAAACAATGAGCAGTTCTTC. It is translated as CAWSLGSRRNNEQFF.

The chain combines TRBV12-5 with TRBJ1-3; the D gene is possibly TRBD1 (5 bases). The V gene's germline CDR1 is LGHNT and CDR2 FRNRAP. V was pared by 6 bases and J by 4 bases, with 16 bases between. The length of the CDR3 is 15 residues. Here the CDR3 reads CASGGGRVVGNTIYF. For the CDR3, the DNA is TGTGCTAGTGGCGGCGGCAGGGTCGTAGGAAACACCATATATTTT. Supplemented by reference TRBV12-5 and TRBJ1-3, the full variable domain reads DARVTQTPRHKVTEMGQEVTMRCQPILGHNTVFWYRQTMMQGLELLAYFRNRAPLDDSGMPKDRFSAEMPDATLATLKIQPSEPRDSAVYFCASGGGRVVGNTIYFGEGSWLTVV.

The J gene is TRBJ1-2, the V gene TRBV5-6, with a possible D match to TRBD1 (6 bases). Germline V gene data show CDR1 as SGHDT and CDR2 as YYEEEE. The CDR3 spans 15 residues. Trimming left V 0 bases short and J 4 bases short, with 13 bases between. CDR3 in amino acids: CASSLVAGEAYGYTF. CDR3 DNA: TGTGCCAGCAGCTTGGTCGCAGGGGAGGCCTATGGCTACACCTTC.

V gene TRBV5-4 combines with J gene TRBJ2-3; 9 bases line up with TRBD1. The CDR3 totals 15 residues. J was trimmed by 6 bases and V by 6 bases; bases with no gene match: 11. Germline V CDR1 and CDR2: SGHNT, YYREEE (reference sequence). This CDR3 reads CASTQGQGISDTQYF. CDR3 DNA: TGTGCCAGCACCCAGGGACAGGGAATTTCGGATACGCAGTATTTT. Based on the CDR3 plus reference TRBV5-4 and TRBJ2-3, the full variable domain is ETGVTQSPTHLIKTRGQQVTLRCSSQSGHNTVSWYQQALGQGPQFIFQYYREEENGRGNFPPRFSGLQFPNYSSELNVNALELDDSALYLCASTQGQGISDTQYFGPGTRLTVL.

The table lists this clone with a few counts. The V call is TRBV5-1, the J call TRBJ2-5; 7 bases are shared with TRBD1. Germline V lookup: CDR1 SGHRS, CDR2 YFSETQ. This CDR3 has 14 amino acids. After removal of 2 bases from V and 3 bases from J, the junction contained 4 bases not matched to a gene. The CDR3 loop reads CASSFSTGKETQYF. Written as DNA, the CDR3 is TGCGCCAGCAGCTTCTCGACAGGGAAAGAGACCCAGTACTTC.

The rearrangement joins TRBV27 to TRBJ1-1; 7 nucleotides align to TRBD1. The CDR3 sequence is 16 residues long. CDR1 MNHEY and CDR2 SMNVEV come from the germline V gene (reference sequence). V shed 7 bases and J 1 base; nucleotides not matched to a gene: 12. The CDR3 nucleotides are TGTGCCAGCAAAATCTTTAACAGGGGCCCGAACACTGAAGCTTTCTTT. It is translated as CASKIFNRGPNTEAFF.

The V gene is TRBV7-2, the J gene TRBJ2-1; tentatively, D is TRBD1 (6 bases). CDR1 is SGHTA, CDR2 FQGNSA, per germline. The CDR3 covers 13 residues. Deletions cut 8 bases from V and 8 bases from J, with 16 bases between. The CDR3 loop is CASGESRGYEQFF. The CDR3 coding sequence is TGTGCCAGCGGGGAAAGTAGGGGGTATGAGCAGTTCTTC.

This sequence joins TRBV9 and TRBJ1-1, with D possibly TRBD1 on 5 matching bases. The CDR3 is 15 amino acids. The ends were cut back, 3 bases at V and 4 bases at J, with 16 bases in the middle. Germline V CDR1 and CDR2: SGDLS, YYNGEE. The DNA of the CDR3 is TGTGCCAGCAGCGGTCTTTTGGGGGTTCGCACTGAAGCTTTCTTT. It translates to CASSGLLGVRTEAFF.

The chain recombines TRBV7-6 with TRBJ2-4; no clear D gene. Trimming left V 0 bases short and J 7 bases short, with 13 bases between. The germline gives CDR1 SGHVS, CDR2 FNYEAQ. The CDR3 is 15 residues long. Here the CDR3 reads CASSLAAGMRNIQYF. CDR3 nucleotide sequence: TGTGCCAGCAGCTTAGCTGCAGGAATGAGGAACATTCAGTACTTC.

The chain combines TRBV10-1 with TRBJ1-1; D call uncertain. V was shortened by 2 bases and J by 2 bases, with 15 bases between the two germline ends. This CDR3 is 16 amino acids long. The V gene's germline CDR1 is WNHNN and CDR2 SYGVQD (reference sequence). The CDR3 here is CASSEDPILGNTEAFF. The CDR3 nucleotides read TGCGCCAGCAGTGAGGACCCTATTTTGGGCAACACTGAAGCTTTCTTT.

In its sample, this clone was seen once. The rearrangement links TRBV18 to TRBJ2-7; D uncertain. Germline lookup yields CDR1 KGHSH and CDR2 LQKENI. Trimming took 6 bases from V and 2 from J, leaving 11 bases between them. The CDR3 length is 13 residues. CDR3 DNA: TGTGCCAGCTCCGGGCAGAGTACCTACGAGCAGTACTTC. This gives the protein CASSGQSTYEQYF.

The J gene is TRBJ2-3, the V gene TRBV9; TRBD2 matches 7 bases. The CDR3 totals 15 residues. Germline V gene sequence: CDR1 SGDLS, CDR2 YYNGEE. Trimming removed 0 bases from V and 6 bases from J; junction bases left unmatched: 7. The CDR3, as DNA: TGTGCCAGCAGCGTAGAGGGAGGGTTCAGGGATACGCAGTATTTT. This encodes CASSVEGGFRDTQYF.

The V call is TRBV29-1, the J call TRBJ2-5; D is unresolved. Trimming shortened V by 3 bases and J by 1 base, and 0 bases separated the two germline ends. The germline V gene encodes CDR1 SQVTM and CDR2 ANQGSEA. The CDR3 spans 10 residues. The DNA for the CDR3 is TGCAGCGTTGACCAAGAGACCCAGTACTTC. Translated: CSVDQETQYF.

This sequence joins TRBV6-5 and TRBJ1-2; TRBD1 is a possible D gene (6 bases). There are 12 residues in the CDR3. Germline CDR1 and CDR2: MNHEY and SVGAGI. V lost 6 bases, J lost 8 bases, and 13 bases lay in between. The CDR3 region is CASRTGKRGYTF. In nucleotides, the CDR3 is TGTGCCAGCAGAACAGGGAAAAGAGGCTACACCTTC.

For the CDR3, the DNA is TGTGCCAGTACCATCGGAAACAAACACTCTGGAAACACCATATATTTT. Protein: CASTIGNKHSGNTIYF. The rearrangement uses TRBV19 and TRBJ1-3; D remains unclear. The germline V and J ends were trimmed by 7 bases and 0 bases, with 16 bases remaining between them. CDR1 is LNHDA, CDR2 SQIVND, per germline (reference sequence). The CDR3 has 16 residues.